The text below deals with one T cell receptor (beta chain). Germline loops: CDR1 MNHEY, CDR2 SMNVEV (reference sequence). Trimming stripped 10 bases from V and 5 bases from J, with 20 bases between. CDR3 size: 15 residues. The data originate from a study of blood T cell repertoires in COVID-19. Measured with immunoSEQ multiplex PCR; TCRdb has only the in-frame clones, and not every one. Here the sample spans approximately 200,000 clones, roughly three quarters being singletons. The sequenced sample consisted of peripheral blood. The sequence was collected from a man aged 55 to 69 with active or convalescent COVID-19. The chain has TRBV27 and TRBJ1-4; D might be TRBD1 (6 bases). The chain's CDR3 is CATSISRDINEKLFF. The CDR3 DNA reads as TGTGCCACCTCTATATCCCGGGACATCAATGAAAAACTGTTTTTT. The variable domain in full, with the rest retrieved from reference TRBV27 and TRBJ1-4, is EAQVTQNPRYLITVTGKKLTVTCSQNMNHEYMSWYRQDPGLGLRQIYYSMNVEVTDKGDVPEGYKVSRKEKRNFPLILESPSPNQTSLYFCATSISRDINEKLFFGSGTQLSVL.